This T cell receptor beta chain was documented in a study of blood T cell repertoires in COVID-19. The CDR3 covers 16 residues. Germline-derived CDR1 and CDR2 are SGDLS and YYNGEE. The V gene lost 2 bases and the J gene lost 7 bases, with 16 bases spanning the gap. Here immunoSEQ multiplex PCR was the method, and the copy in TCRdb shows in-frame clones only, minus some. Here the sample spans 35,000 to 50,000 clones, about 79% being singletons. The material sequenced was peripheral blood. The rearrangement links TRBV9 to TRBJ1-6; D may be TRBD1 (5 bases). This TCR was sampled from a human donor with acute or convalescent COVID-19. The donor label of this sample is uncertain. In DNA form, the CDR3 reads TGTGCCAGCAGCGTGGACCCCGGGACTTCAAATTCACCCCTCCACTTT. Translated, it gives CASSVDPGTSNSPLHF.